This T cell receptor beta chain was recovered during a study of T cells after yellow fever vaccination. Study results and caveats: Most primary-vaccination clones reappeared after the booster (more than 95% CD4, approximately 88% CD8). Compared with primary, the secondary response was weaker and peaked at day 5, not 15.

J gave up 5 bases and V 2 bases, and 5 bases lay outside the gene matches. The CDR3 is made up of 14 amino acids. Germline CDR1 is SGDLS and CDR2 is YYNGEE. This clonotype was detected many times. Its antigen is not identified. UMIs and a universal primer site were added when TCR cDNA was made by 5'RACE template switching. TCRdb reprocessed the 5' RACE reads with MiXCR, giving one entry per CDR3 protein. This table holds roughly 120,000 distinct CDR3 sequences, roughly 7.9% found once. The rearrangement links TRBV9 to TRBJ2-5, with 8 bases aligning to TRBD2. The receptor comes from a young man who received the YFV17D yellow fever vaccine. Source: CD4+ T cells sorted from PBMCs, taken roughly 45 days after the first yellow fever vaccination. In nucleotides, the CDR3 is TGTGCCAGCAGCGTGGCGGGGGGCTATGAGACCCAGTACTTC. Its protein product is CASSVAGGYETQYF. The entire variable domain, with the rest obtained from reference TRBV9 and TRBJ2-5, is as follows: DSGVTQTPKHLITATGQRVTLRCSPRSGDLSVYWYQQSLDQGLQFLIQYYNGEERAKGNILERFSAQQFPDLHSELNLSSLELGDSALYFCASSVAGGYETQYFGPGTRLLVL.